This T cell receptor beta chain derives from a study of T cell changes during pregnancy in multiple sclerosis. Clones were sequenced by immunoSEQ multiplex PCR, and TCRdb holds only the in-frame ones, with some missing. The sample contains about 100,000 clones, roughly 90% of which appear only once. This clonotype originated in a female donor with multiple sclerosis, enrolled in a pregnancy study. The specimen comprised peripheral blood, sampled after pregnancy.

DNA of the CDR3: TGCGCCAGCAGTGGGGGAGCGGGAGGGATCAATGAGCAGTTCTTC. Its translation: CASSGGAGGINEQFF. The rearrangement joins TRBV10-2 to TRBJ2-1; 10 bases map to TRBD2. The CDR3 covers 15 residues. Germline V gene sequence: CDR1 WSHSY, CDR2 SAAADI. The ends lost 4 bases at V and 6 bases at J; junction bases unmatched: 6.